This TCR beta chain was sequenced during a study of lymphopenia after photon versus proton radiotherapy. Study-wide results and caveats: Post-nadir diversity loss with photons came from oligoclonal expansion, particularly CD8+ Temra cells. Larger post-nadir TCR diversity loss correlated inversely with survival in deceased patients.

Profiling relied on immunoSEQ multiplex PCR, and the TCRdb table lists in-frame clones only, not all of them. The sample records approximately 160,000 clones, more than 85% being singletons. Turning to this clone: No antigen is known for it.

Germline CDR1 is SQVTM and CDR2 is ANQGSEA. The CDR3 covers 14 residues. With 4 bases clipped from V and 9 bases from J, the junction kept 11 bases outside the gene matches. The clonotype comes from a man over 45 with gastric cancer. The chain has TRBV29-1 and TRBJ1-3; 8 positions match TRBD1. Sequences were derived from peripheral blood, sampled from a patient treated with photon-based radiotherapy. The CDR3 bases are TGCAGCGTTGTACAGGGGGGTTCCACCAGCACCATATATTTT. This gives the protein CSVVQGGSTSTIYF.